This T cell receptor beta chain appears in the sequencing data of a study of cytomegalovirus exposure and HLA in healthy donors. Study-level findings and limits: Most subjects' HLA-A and HLA-B alleles were reportedly predicted from TCR beta sequences.

Researchers ran the PCR with 60 Vbeta and 13 Jbeta primers. TCRdb keeps only in-frame clones here, not all; method: immunoSEQ multiplex PCR. The sample has some 130,000 clones, 60% to 80% seen once; the top ten hold 2% to 2.5%. This CDR3 is 15 amino acids long. There are a few counts of this clone. Its target is not known. The sequenced sample was PBMCs. The V and J genes are TRBV21-1 and TRBJ2-3; TRBD2 was called by the table and not checked on the DNA. TRBV21-1 corresponds to a pseudogene. The source is a man younger than 40 in good health and CMV-seronegative. The CDR3 spells CASSSNSGSTDTQYF. The DNA of the CDR3 is TGTGCCAGCAGCAGTAATAGCGGGAGCACAGATACGCAGTATTTT.